The 22 T cell receptor beta chains below come from one sample, sequenced in a study of human T cells and chemical hapten exposure. As to time point: pre-sensitization, week 0. Documented treatment: therapeutic diphenylcyclopropenone sensitization with weekly scalp DPC. TCRdb analysed the RACE reads with MiXCR anew, one entry per CDR3 protein. The profile shows some 36,000 distinct CDR3 sequences, 7.5% to 8% of them singletons. This sample comprised whole blood, obtained in connection with sensitization to the hapten diphenylcyclopropenone (DPC). Every receptor here comes from a woman between 45 and 65 years old with alopecia areata. Some clones in this sample may be carry-over from other donors' samples.

The sample holds many counts of this clonotype. V gene TRBV5-1 combines with J gene TRBJ2-5; 8 bases line up with TRBD2. This CDR3 spans 15 amino acids. The J segment lost 1 base and the V segment lost 4 bases, leaving 6 bases of the junction unmatched. Per germline, CDR1 SGHRS and CDR2 YFSETQ. CDR3 coding DNA: TGCGCCAGCAGCCCGGCGGGAGGCCTCCAAGAGACCCAGTACTTC. It is translated as CASSPAGGLQETQYF.

V gene TRBV6-1 combines with J gene TRBJ2-7; TRBD2 is a possible D gene (6 bases). This CDR3 comprises 13 residues. CDR1 is MNHNS, CDR2 SASEGT, per germline. Trimming left V 8 bases short and J 0 bases short, with 11 bases between. The CDR3 loop reads CASRGGSSYEQYF. CDR3 nucleotides: TGTGCCAGCCGTGGGGGGAGCTCCTACGAGCAGTACTTC.

This clonotype was picked up many times. The rearrangement uses TRBV12-3 or TRBV12-4 and TRBJ2-7; no clear D. This CDR3 contains 13 residues. The V end was cut by 0 bases, the J end by 7 bases, with 10 bases between. The CDR3 DNA sequence: TGTGCCAGCAGTTTAGCGTTCCTGGGGGAGCAGTACTTC. As protein: CASSLAFLGEQYF.

J is TRBJ2-3 and V is TRBV7-2; D ambiguous. CDR3 size: 15 residues. V gave up 0 bases and J gave up 5 bases, with 12 bases separating them. CDR1 is SGHTA, CDR2 FQGNSA, per germline. DNA for the CDR3: TGTGCCAGCAGCTTAGCAGGACCCGCAGGAGATACGCAGTATTTT. As protein: CASSLAGPAGDTQYF.

The sample holds a few counts of this clonotype. The V call is TRBV6-5, the J call TRBJ2-7; D perhaps matches TRBD2 (6 bases). Germline V gene data show CDR1 as MNHEY and CDR2 as SVGAGI. The V gene lost 4 bases and the J gene lost 1 base, with 17 bases spanning the gap. The CDR3 consists of 16 residues. CDR3 protein: CASSFGGTANSYEQYF. The CDR3 DNA reads TGTGCCAGCAGTTTTGGAGGGACTGCCAATTCCTACGAGCAGTACTTC.

This clonotype showed up many times. The chain couples TRBV25-1 to TRBJ2-3; TRBD2 is a possible D gene (5 bases). Trimming shortened V by 5 bases and J by 4 bases, and 22 bases separated the two germline ends. This CDR3 comprises 17 residues. Germline V lookup: CDR1 MGHDK, CDR2 SYGVNS. The CDR3 DNA follows: TGTGCCAGCAGTCGAATCGGTAGCGCCCCCGGGGCAGATACGCAGTATTTT. Its protein is CASSRIGSAPGADTQYF.

The chain uses TRBV4-1 and TRBJ2-1; D possibly corresponds to TRBD2 (6 bases). V shed 0 bases and J shed 5 bases, with 17 bases lying between them. The CDR3 loop spans 17 amino acids. The germline V gene encodes CDR1 MGHRA and CDR2 YSYEKL. Here the CDR3 DNA reads TGCGCCAGCAGCCAAGAGGGACTCACAAAATCGCACAATGAGCAGTTCTTC. Protein: CASSQEGLTKSHNEQFF.

This clonotype was seen at least ten times. J is TRBJ2-5 and V is TRBV29-1; TRBD2 is a possible D gene (5 bases). The germline V and J ends were trimmed by 7 bases and 5 bases, with 17 bases remaining between them. The CDR3 loop spans 13 amino acids. Germline CDR1 SQVTM, CDR2 ANQGSEA. The CDR3 is CSARPRVRETQYF. The CDR3, as DNA: TGCAGCGCCCGTCCGCGGGTTAGGGAGACCCAGTACTTC.

This clonotype was seen only a few times. This chain links TRBV20-1 with TRBJ2-5; 11 bases fit TRBD2. V shed 6 bases, J shed 5 bases, and the junction held 11 bases outside the gene matches. The CDR3 length is 15 residues. Germline assignment: CDR1 DFQATT and CDR2 SNEGSKA (reference sequence). CDR3 region: CSALAGGPSGETQYF. The DNA of the CDR3 is TGCAGTGCGTTAGCGGGAGGGCCGTCCGGGGAGACCCAGTACTTC.

The rearrangement links TRBV20-1 to TRBJ2-1, with D hard to call. Trimming took off 3 bases at V and 1 base at J, with 13 bases between the two ends. The CDR3 sequence is 15 residues long. Germline V gene lookup returns CDR1 DFQATT and CDR2 SNEGSKA (reference sequence). CDR3 amino acids: CSASGAYRSYNEQFF. The CDR3 DNA reads TGCAGTGCTAGTGGCGCCTACCGTTCCTACAATGAGCAGTTCTTC.

This clonotype was seen ten or more times. J is TRBJ2-2 and V is TRBV19; a weak D match, TRBD1 (6 bases). Germline CDR1 reads LNHDA; CDR2 reads SQIVND (reference sequence). V was clipped by 6 bases and J by 1 base, with 9 bases between them. This CDR3 has 14 amino acids. This CDR3 reads CASRKQGNTGELFF. Written as DNA, the CDR3 is TGTGCCAGTAGAAAACAGGGGAACACCGGGGAGCTGTTTTTT.

The chain employs TRBV14 and TRBJ1-3, with D hard to call. The germline CDR1 and CDR2 sequences are SGHDN and FVKESK. This CDR3 spans 13 amino acids. V was trimmed by 0 bases and J by 15 bases, leaving 15 bases between them. CDR3 sequence: CASSQDQLSRQYF. CDR3 DNA sequence: TGTGCCAGCAGCCAAGATCAGCTTAGCCGCCAATATTTT.

This clonotype was counted between two and nine times. This chain joins TRBV7-9 and TRBJ2-3; D call uncertain. In germline, CDR1 is SEHNR, CDR2 FQNEAQ (reference sequence). This CDR3 spans 15 amino acids. V shed 1 base and J shed 2 bases, with 10 bases lying between them. The CDR3 here is CASSLGPGPTDTQYF. In nucleotides, the CDR3 is TGTGCCAGCAGCTTAGGTCCGGGCCCCACAGATACGCAGTATTTT.

This clonotype appeared many times. One junction end disagrees with the germline gene, perhaps due to a read error. The V gene is TRBV7-3, the J gene TRBJ2-2; 9 bases map to TRBD1. The CDR3 covers 14 residues. CDR1 is SGHTA and CDR2 is FQGTGA in the germline V gene. The chain's CDR3 is CASTLQGAGGELFF. In nucleotides, the CDR3 is TGTGCCAGCACCTTACAGGGGGCTGGCGGGGAGCTGTTTTTT.

The sample holds many counts of this clonotype. The chain links TRBV28 to TRBJ2-1; the D gene could be TRBD1 or TRBD2 (5 bases each). Germline V CDR1 and CDR2: MDHEN, SYDVKM. Trimming removed 2 bases from V and 10 bases from J, with 18 bases in between. The CDR3 runs to 15 residues. The CDR3 reads CASSLGAGGQSEQFF. The DNA for the CDR3 is TGTGCCAGCAGTTTAGGGGCTGGGGGTCAGAGCGAGCAGTTCTTC.

At least ten counts were recorded for this clonotype. The chain joins TRBV6-4 to TRBJ2-5, with 8 bases that match TRBD2. The CDR3 runs to 15 residues. Germline trimming cut 3 bases from V and 0 bases from J; bases unmatched to any gene: 3. CDR1 is MRHNA and CDR2 is SNTAGT in the germline V gene. The CDR3 is CASSETSGDQETQYF. CDR3 bases: TGTGCCAGCAGTGAAACTAGCGGAGACCAAGAGACCCAGTACTTC.

This clonotype turned up a few times. Germline and junction disagree at one end, which may indicate a read error. The chain is built from TRBV7-9 and TRBJ2-1; 7 bases line up with TRBD1. Germline CDR1 SEHNR, CDR2 FQNEAQ (reference sequence). The CDR3 extends over 11 amino acids. The CDR3: CASSAGDSAAF. CDR3 nucleotides: TGTGCCAGCAGCGCCGGGGACAGTGCAGCTTTC.

In its sample, this clonotype was seen many times. The chain is built from TRBV28 and TRBJ2-7; 9 positions match TRBD1. Trimming at V came to 11 bases and at J to 0 bases, leaving 17 bases not matched to a gene. CDR3 length: 17 amino acids. Germline V gives CDR1 MDHEN, CDR2 SYDVKM. The CDR3 DNA sequence: TGTGCCTGTAAGCCGGGACAGGGAACCCTCAGCTCCTACGAGCAGTACTTC. Its protein product is CACKPGQGTLSSYEQYF.

This clonotype has more than one count but fewer than ten. This chain connects TRBV6-1 to TRBJ1-6; D gene ambiguous. Germline-derived CDR1 and CDR2 are MNHNS and SASEGT. CDR3 length: 15 amino acids. Trimming pared 6 bases from V and 0 bases from J, leaving 9 bases between. CDR3 protein: CASREGSSYNSPLHF. The CDR3 DNA follows: TGTGCCAGCAGAGAGGGTAGCTCCTATAATTCACCCCTCCACTTT.

The rearrangement uses TRBV7-8 and TRBJ2-3, with 10 nucleotides matching TRBD1. Germline V CDR1 and CDR2: SGHVS, FQNEAQ. V shed 1 base and J 10 bases; nucleotides not matched to a gene: 8. The length of the CDR3 is 15 residues. CDR3 in DNA: TGTGCCAGCAGCTTAGGGACAGGGGGATGGCGGGCGCAGTATTTT. This gives the protein CASSLGTGGWRAQYF.

This clonotype appeared many times. The rearrangement links TRBV5-6 to TRBJ1-4, with D unresolved. V was cut by 0 bases and J by 8 bases, with 14 bases left in between. Germline CDR1 SGHDT, CDR2 YYEEEE. The CDR3 has 15 residues. This chain's CDR3 is CASSLVGGLGEKLFF. CDR3 bases: TGTGCCAGCAGCTTGGTAGGAGGATTGGGAGAAAAACTGTTTTTT.

This clonotype was seen a handful of times. This rearrangement joins TRBV7-3 to TRBJ2-6, with D unclear. Trimming stripped 5 bases from V and 0 bases from J, with 8 bases between. Germline lookup yields CDR1 SGHTA and CDR2 FQGTGA. The CDR3 has 15 residues. The CDR3 sequence is CASSQMGSGANVLTF. DNA for the CDR3: TGTGCCAGCAGCCAAATGGGCTCTGGGGCCAACGTCCTGACTTTC.